The sequence of this TCR beta chain was determined in a study of Graves' ophthalmopathy and Graves' hyperthyroidism (dated by TCRdb to 2016 to 2019). With regard to the full study: Peripheral blood was collected before any treatment was given, at the time of initial diagnosis. The study used signatures of the TCR beta repertoire to tell Graves' ophthalmopathy apart from Graves' hyperthyroidism and to predict which patients would progress to ophthalmopathy. In total, around 140 blood samples were TCR-sequenced: 40 to 45 ophthalmopathy, roughly 80 hyperthyroidism and roughly 17 hyperthyroidism-to-ophthalmopathy patients. To explore V-J signatures that distinguish ophthalmopathy from hyperthyroidism, a discovery set of 95 to 100 patients was enrolled, made up of 40 to 45 with ophthalmopathy and some 56 with stable hyperthyroidism. An independent validation cohort was composed of approximately 19 hyperthyroidism patients and some 16 patients who later progressed from hyperthyroidism to ophthalmopathy. In roughly 6 hyperthyroidism patients, the T-cell repertoire of thyroid tissue was compared with the T-cell repertoire of blood. Following sample collection, hyperthyroidism patients were given methimazole at a starting dose of 30 mg daily, and ophthalmopathy patients were given high-dose intravenous methylprednisolone. The 95 to 100 discovery patients were divided at random into training and test sets in a 7:3 ratio.

TCR beta CDR3 regions were amplified from RNA transcripts for repertoire sequencing. The first round was an RT-PCR using HTBI primers with the Qiagen OneStep RT-PCR kit, and this first round was followed by a second-round multiplex PCR, then size selection and purification. Libraries were sequenced on an Illumina HiSeq2000 using paired-end 100 bp reads. Per the source publication's procedure: SOAPnuke was used for read processing, and reads with adapters, uncalled bases, a mean Phred below 15, or no exact constant-primer or identifier match were discarded. High-quality paired reads were merged with COPE v1.2.5. Each unique nucleotide sequence was treated as a clonotype, and MiTCR v1.1 was used to align the clonotypes to the IMGT TRB V, D and J references. The analysis was limited to V-J combinations with a frequency above 0.0001, which together covered 99% to 99.2% of repertoires. For each V-J combination, a TCR clonal expansion and chaos score was defined as F50 clonal expansion divided by the chaos observed in the TCRdist matrix. Welch's t-statistics and random forest were used to reduce features to about a dozen V-J combinations, which were fed into a naive Bayes classifier. Thyroid-blood repertoire similarity was quantified with the Morisita-Horn index. TCRdb handled the public reads itself, with Q25 trimming in fastp and clone calling in MiXCR, and kept productive beta chains. CDR3 protein sequences are deduplicated, and each keeps its most common genes and DNA. Clone size and V and J calls follow TCRdb, not the original study. This sample lists 500,000 to 700,000 distinct CDR3 sequences; 22% were detected once. The top ten clonotypes cover around 6.5% of the sample.

V lost 1 base and J lost 7 bases, and the count of bases not matched to a germline gene is 4. CDR3 length: 14 amino acids, cysteine to phenylalanine. The entry retains the CDR3 DNA only, 42 bases that are in frame from base 1. As encoded in the germline V gene (reference sequence), CDR1 is DFQATT while CDR2 is SNEGSKA. Paper-wide results and their limitations: Most of the expanded thyroid clonotypes with a frequency above 0.001 were also detected in blood, and it was suggested that the thyroid immune response may be reflected by blood repertoires. In validation, the model predicted ophthalmopathy progression with about 64% sensitivity and about 77% specificity; around twelve predicted patients were CT-confirmed with GO in a median of approximately six months. Sample size was not predetermined statistically, and investigators were not blinded to group allocation. The 13-signature model separated ophthalmopathy from stable hyperthyroidism with about 86% sensitivity and 81% to 82% specificity in cross-validation, and 80%/75% in the test set.

A patient counted as having stable hyperthyroidism if there was no progression to ophthalmopathy within 18 months of follow-up. The hyperthyroidism patients were 18 to 65 years old and newly diagnosed, with a disease duration of less than 2 months. Patients with other autoimmune diseases, uncontrolled infections, pregnancy or lactation were excluded from the study. Clinical symptoms, serum thyroxine, TRAb, thyroid ultrasound and orbital computed tomography were used for diagnosis. Ficoll-Paque density gradient centrifugation was used to isolate PBMCs from around 10 ml of fresh peripheral blood. Total RNA was extracted with Trizol reagent and quality-checked on an Agilent 2100 Bioanalyzer. This clonotype turned up a few times. The antigen this receptor binds is unknown. Base qualities are not recorded, but no much larger clone differs from it by a single base.

The V and J segments used are TRBV20-1 and TRBJ1-6; 7 of the junction bases match TRBD1. The material sequenced was peripheral blood. The receptor's source is a woman aged 18 to 35 with stable Graves' hyperthyroidism. Some clones in this sample may be carry-over from other donors' samples. Donor details come from another sample of the same person, matched by shared clones. For the CDR3, the sequence is CSARATGNNSPLHF. At the DNA level, the sequence is TGCAGTGCTAGAGCGACAGGGAACAATTCACCCCTCCACTTT.